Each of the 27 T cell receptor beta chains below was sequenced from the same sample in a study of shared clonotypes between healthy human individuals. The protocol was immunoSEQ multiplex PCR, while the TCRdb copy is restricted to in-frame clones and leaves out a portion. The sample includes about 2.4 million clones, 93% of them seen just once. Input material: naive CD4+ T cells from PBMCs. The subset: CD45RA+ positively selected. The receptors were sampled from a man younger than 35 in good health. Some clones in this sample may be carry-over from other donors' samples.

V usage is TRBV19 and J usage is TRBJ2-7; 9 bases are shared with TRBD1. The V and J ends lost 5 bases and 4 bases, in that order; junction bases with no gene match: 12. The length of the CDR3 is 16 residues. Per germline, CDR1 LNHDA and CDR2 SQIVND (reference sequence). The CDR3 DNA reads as TGTGCCAGTAGTCGACTTCCGGGACAGGGAATTTACGAGCAGTACTTC. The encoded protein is CASSRLPGQGIYEQYF.

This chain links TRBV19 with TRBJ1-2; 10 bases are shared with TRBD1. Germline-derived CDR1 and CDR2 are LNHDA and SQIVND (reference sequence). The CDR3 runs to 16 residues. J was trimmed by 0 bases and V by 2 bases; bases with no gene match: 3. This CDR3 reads CASSIRDRGPNYGYTF. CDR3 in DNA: TGTGCCAGTAGTATACGGGACAGGGGCCCTAACTATGGCTACACCTTC.

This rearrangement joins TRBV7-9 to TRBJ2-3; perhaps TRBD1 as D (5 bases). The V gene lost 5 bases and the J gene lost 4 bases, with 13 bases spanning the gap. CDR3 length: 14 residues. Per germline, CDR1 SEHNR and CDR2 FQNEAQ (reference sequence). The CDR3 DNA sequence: TGTGCCAGCAGCAAAGCAGGGTTGGCAGATACGCAGTATTTT. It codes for CASSKAGLADTQYF.

The CDR3 DNA reads TGTGCCAGCAGCTTCCCGACAGGGTGGAGCACCGGGGAGCTGTTTTTT. Translation: CASSFPTGWSTGELFF. V is TRBV9 and J is TRBJ2-2; 7 bases map to TRBD1. V was pared by 4 bases and J by 4 bases, with 10 bases of the junction left unmatched. This CDR3 has 16 amino acids. CDR1 SGDLS and CDR2 YYNGEE come from the germline V gene. Based on the CDR3 plus reference TRBV9 and TRBJ2-2, the full variable domain is DSGVTQTPKHLITATGQRVTLRCSPRSGDLSVYWYQQSLDQGLQFLIQYYNGEERAKGNILERFSAQQFPDLHSELNLSSLELGDSALYFCASSFPTGWSTGELFFGEGSRLTVL.

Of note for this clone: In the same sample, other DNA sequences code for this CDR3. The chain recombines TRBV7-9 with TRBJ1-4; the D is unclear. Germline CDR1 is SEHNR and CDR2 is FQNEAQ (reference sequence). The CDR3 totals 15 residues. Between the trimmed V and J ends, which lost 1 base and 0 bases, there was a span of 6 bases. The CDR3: CASSLGRATNEKLFF. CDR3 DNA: TGTGCCAGCAGCTTAGGACGTGCAACTAATGAAAAACTGTTTTTT.

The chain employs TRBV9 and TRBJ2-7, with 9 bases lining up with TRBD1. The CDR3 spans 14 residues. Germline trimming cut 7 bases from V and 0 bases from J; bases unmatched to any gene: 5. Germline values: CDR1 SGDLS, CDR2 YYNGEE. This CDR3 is CASARGQGSYEQYF. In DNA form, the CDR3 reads TGTGCCAGCGCTCGGGGACAGGGCTCCTACGAGCAGTACTTC.

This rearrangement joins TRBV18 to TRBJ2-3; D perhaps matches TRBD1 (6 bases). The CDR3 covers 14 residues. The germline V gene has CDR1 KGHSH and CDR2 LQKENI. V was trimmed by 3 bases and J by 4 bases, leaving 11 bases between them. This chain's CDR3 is CASSPSGQSDTQYF. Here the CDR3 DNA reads TGTGCCAGCTCACCGTCCGGACAGTCAGATACGCAGTATTTT.

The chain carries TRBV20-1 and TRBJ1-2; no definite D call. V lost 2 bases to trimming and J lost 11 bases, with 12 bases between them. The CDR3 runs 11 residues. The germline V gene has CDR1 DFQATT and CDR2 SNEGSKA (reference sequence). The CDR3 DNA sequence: TGCAGTGCTAGATTCCCTGGGGAGTACACCTTC. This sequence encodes CSARFPGEYTF.

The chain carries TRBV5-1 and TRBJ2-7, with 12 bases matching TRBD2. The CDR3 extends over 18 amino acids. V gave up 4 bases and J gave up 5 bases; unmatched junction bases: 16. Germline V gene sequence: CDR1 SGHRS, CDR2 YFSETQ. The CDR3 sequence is CASSTGRLMGLAGDEQYF. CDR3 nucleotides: TGCGCCAGCAGCACGGGTCGACTAATGGGACTAGCGGGTGACGAGCAGTACTTC.

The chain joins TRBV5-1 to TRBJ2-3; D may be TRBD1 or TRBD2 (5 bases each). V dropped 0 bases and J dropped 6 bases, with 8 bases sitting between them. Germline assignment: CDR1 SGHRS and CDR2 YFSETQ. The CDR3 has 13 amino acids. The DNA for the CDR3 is TGCGCCAGCAGCTTGGGCAGGGACGATACGCAGTATTTT. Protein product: CASSLGRDDTQYF.

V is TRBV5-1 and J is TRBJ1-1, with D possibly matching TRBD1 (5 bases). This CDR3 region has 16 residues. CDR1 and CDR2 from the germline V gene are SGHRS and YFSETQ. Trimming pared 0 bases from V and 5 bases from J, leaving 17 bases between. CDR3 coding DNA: TGCGCCAGCAGCTTGGCCGGGGGTCGGGTTCCAACTGAAGCTTTCTTT. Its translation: CASSLAGGRVPTEAFF.

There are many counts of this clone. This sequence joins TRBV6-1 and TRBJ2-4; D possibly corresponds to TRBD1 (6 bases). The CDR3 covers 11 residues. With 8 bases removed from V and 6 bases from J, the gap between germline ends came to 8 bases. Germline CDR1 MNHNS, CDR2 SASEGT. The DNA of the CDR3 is TGTGCCAGCCTCAGGGGAAACATTCAGTACTTC. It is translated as CASLRGNIQYF.

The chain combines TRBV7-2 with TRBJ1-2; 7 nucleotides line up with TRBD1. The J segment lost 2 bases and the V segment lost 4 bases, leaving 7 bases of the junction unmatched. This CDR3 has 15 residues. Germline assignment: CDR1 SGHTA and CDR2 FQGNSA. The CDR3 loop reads CASSSSTGLNYGYTF. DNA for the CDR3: TGTGCCAGCAGCTCCTCGACAGGGCTAAACTATGGCTACACCTTC.

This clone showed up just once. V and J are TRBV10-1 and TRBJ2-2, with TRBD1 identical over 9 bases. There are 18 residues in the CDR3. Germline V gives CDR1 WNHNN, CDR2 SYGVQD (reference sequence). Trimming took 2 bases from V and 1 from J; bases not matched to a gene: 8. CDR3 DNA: TGCGCCAGCAGTGAGACTAAACCGGGACAGGGGAACACCGGGGAGCTGTTTTTT. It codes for CASSETKPGQGNTGELFF.

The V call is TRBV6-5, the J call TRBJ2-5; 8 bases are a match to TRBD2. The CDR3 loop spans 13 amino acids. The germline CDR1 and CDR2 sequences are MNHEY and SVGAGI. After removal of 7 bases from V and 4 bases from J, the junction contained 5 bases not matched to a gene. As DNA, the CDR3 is TGTGCCAGCACGAAGGCGGGAGGAGAGACCCAGTACTTC. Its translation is CASTKAGGETQYF.

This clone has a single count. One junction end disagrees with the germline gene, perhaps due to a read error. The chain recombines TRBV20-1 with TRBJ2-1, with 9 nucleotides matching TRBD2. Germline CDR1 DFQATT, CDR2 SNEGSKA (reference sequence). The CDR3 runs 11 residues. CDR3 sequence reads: CSALNGPSGVF. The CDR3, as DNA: TGCAGTGCCCTTAACGGGCCTAGCGGGGTCTTC.

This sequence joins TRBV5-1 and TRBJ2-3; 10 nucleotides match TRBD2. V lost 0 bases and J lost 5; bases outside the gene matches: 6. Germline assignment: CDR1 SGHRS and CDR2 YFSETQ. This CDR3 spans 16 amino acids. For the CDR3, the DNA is TGCGCCAGCAGCTTGGCTTCTAGCGGGGGCGGAGATACGCAGTATTTT. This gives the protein CASSLASSGGGDTQYF.

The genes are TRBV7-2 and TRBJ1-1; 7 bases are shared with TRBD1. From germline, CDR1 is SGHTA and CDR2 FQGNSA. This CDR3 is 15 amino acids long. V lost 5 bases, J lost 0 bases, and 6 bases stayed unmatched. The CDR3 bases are TGTGCCAGCAGCCCGGCGACAGGGTTGAACACTGAAGCTTTCTTT. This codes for CASSPATGLNTEAFF.

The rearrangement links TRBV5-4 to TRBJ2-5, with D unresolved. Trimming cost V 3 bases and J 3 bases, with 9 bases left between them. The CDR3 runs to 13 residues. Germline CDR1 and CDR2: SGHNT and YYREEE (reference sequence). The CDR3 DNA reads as TGTGCCAGCAGCTCCACGGTTAAAGAGACCCAGTACTTC. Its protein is CASSSTVKETQYF.

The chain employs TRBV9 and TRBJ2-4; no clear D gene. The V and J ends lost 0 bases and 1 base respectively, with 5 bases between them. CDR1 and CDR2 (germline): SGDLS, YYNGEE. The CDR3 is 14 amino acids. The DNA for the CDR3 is TGTGCCAGCAGCGTAGAGGCGGCCAAAAACATTCAGTACTTC. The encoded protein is CASSVEAAKNIQYF. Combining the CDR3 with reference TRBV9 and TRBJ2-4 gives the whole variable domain DSGVTQTPKHLITATGQRVTLRCSPRSGDLSVYWYQQSLDQGLQFLIQYYNGEERAKGNILERFSAQQFPDLHSELNLSSLELGDSALYFCASSVEAAKNIQYFGAGTRLSVL.

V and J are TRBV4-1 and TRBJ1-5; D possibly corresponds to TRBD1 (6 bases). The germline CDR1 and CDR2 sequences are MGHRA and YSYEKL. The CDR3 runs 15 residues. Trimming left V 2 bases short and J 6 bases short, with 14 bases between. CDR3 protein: CASSQFNGGGQPQHF. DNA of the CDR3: TGCGCCAGCAGCCAATTCAATGGAGGGGGTCAGCCCCAGCATTTT.

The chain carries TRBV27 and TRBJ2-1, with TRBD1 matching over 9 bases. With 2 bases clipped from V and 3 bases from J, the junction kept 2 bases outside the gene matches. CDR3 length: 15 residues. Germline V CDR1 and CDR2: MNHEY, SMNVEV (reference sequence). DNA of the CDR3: TGTGCCAGCAGTTTAATGGGACAGGGCTACAATGAGCAGTTCTTC. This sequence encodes CASSLMGQGYNEQFF.

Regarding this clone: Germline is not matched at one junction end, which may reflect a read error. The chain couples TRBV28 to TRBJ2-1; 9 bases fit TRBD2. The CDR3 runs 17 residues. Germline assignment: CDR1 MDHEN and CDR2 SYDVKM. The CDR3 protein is CATSHRAGGKGYNEQFF. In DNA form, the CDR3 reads TGTGCCACCAGTCACCGAGCGGGGGGCAAAGGGTACAATGAGCAGTTCTTC. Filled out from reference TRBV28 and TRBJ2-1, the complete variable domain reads DVKVTQSSRYLVKRTGEKVFLECVQDMDHENMFWYRQDPGLGLRLIYFSYDVKMKEKGDIPEGYSVSREKKERFSLILESASTNQTSMYLCATSHRAGGKGYNEQFFGPGTRLTVL.

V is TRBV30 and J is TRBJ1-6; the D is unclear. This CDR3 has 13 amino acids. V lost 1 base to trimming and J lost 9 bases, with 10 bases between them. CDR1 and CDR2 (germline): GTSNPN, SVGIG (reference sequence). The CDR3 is CAWSGSTLSPLHF. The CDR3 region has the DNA TGTGCCTGGAGTGGGTCCACCCTTTCACCCCTCCACTTT.

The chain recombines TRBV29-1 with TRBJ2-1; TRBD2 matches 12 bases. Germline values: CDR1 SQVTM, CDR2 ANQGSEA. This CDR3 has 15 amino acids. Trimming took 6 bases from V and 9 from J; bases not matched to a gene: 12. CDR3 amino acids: CSVGRLAGGWIEQFF. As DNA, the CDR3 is TGCAGCGTGGGTCGGCTAGCGGGGGGGTGGATTGAGCAGTTCTTC.

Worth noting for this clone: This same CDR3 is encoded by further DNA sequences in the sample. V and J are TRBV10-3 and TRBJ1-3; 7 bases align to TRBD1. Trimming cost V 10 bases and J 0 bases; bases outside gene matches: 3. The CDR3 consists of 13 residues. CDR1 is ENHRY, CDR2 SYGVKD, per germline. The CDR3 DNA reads TGTGCCACGGGGACAGCCTCTGGAAACACCATATATTTT. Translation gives CATGTASGNTIYF.

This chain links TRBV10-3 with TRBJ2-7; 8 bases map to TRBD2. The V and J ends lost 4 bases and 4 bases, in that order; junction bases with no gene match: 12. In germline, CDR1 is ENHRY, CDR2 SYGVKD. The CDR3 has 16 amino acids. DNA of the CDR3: TGTGCCATCAGTGTTTCGGCAGCGGGAGAGATATACGAGCAGTACTTC. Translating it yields CAISVSAAGEIYEQYF.